Listed below are T cell receptor beta chains from one sample, sequenced in a study of radiation and T cells in renal cell carcinoma. The table came from immunoSEQ multiplex PCR; TCRdb's copy has only in-frame clones and leaves some out. The table includes about 83,000 clones, 70% to 90% detected once. The source was blood, collected from a patient whose treatment included radiotherapy and nephrectomy. These receptors came from a woman between 55 and 75 years old with renal cell carcinoma. Both conserved end residues are part of each CDR3. A D gene is named only where the DNA matches it firmly. Only part of the rows carry a size: once, few, many, or a class if the clone is expanded.

j_gene,v_gene,d_gene,abundance,CDR3aa,CDR3nt
TRBJ1-4,TRBV9,-,-,CASSVEPTTNEKLFF,TGTGCCAGCAGCGTAGAACCTACAACTAATGAAAAACTGTTTTTT
TRBJ1-5,TRBV19,-,-,CASSIDSRQPQHF,TGTGCCAGTAGTATAGATAGCCGCCAGCCCCAGCATTTT
TRBJ2-2,TRBV6-1,TRBD2,-,CASGGGGSPGTGELFF,TGTGCCAGCGGTGGCGGGGGGAGTCCTGGAACCGGGGAGCTGTTTTTT
TRBJ2-1,TRBV9,TRBD2,-,CASSAGTSGGEQFF,TGTGCCAGCAGTGCCGGGACTAGCGGGGGTGAGCAGTTCTTC
TRBJ1-3,TRBV27,TRBD1,-,CASSPRGPGNTIYF,TGTGCCAGCAGTCCCAGGGGGCCCGGAAACACCATATATTTT
TRBJ2-7,TRBV6-1,-,few,CASSEFKGYEQYF,TGTGCCAGCAGTGAATTCAAGGGCTACGAGCAGTACTTC
TRBJ2-1,TRBV27,-,-,CASSPGLGRDNEQFF,TGTGCCAGCAGTCCGGGCCTGGGACGTGACAATGAGCAGTTCTTC
TRBJ2-5,TRBV30,-,-,CAWSGGETQYF,TGTGCCTGGAGTGGCGGAGAGACCCAGTACTTC
TRBJ1-3,TRBV11-2,-,-,CASSLGTGNTIYF,TGTGCCAGCAGCTTAGGGACGGGAAACACCATATATTTT
TRBJ2-2,TRBV7-2,TRBD2,-,CASSLGAGGPGTGELFF,TGTGCCAGCAGCTTAGGCGCGGGAGGCCCCGGGACCGGGGAGCTGTTTTTT
TRBJ1-2,TRBV6-5,-,-,CASLSVLQPNYGYTF,TGTGCCAGTCTTTCTGTGTTGCAGCCTAACTATGGCTACACCTTC
TRBJ1-1,TRBV29-1,-,-,CSVEEGRRRWGQNTEAFF,TGCAGCGTTGAAGAAGGCCGCCGGCGGTGGGGACAGAACACTGAAGCTTTCTTT
TRBJ1-4,TRBV30,TRBD1,-,CAWKRLRGQEKLFF,TGTGCCTGGAAGCGCCTCAGGGGGCAGGAAAAACTGTTTTTT
TRBJ2-2,TRBV19,-,-,CASKNTGTGELFF,TGTGCCAGTAAAAACACAGGGACCGGGGAGCTGTTTTTT
TRBJ2-1,TRBV4-3,TRBD2,-,CASSQVASGTNEQFF,TGCGCCAGCAGCCAAGTGGCTAGCGGTACTAATGAGCAGTTCTTC
TRBJ2-5,TRBV18,-,once,CASSPIRELETQYF,TGTGCCAGCTCACCAATACGGGAGCTAGAGACCCAGTACTTC
TRBJ1-2,TRBV4-3,-,-,CASSQDTVRGGYTF,TGCGCCAGCAGCCAAGATACCGTCAGGGGTGGCTACACCTTC
TRBJ2-2,TRBV4-1,-,-,CASSQDGGRNTGELFF,TGCGCCAGCAGCCAAGATGGGGGGCGGAACACCGGGGAGCTGTTTTTT
TRBJ1-3,TRBV19,-,-,CASTRGVGGNTIYF,TGTGCCAGTACTCGAGGGGTCGGCGGAAACACCATATATTTT
TRBJ2-4,TRBV18,TRBD1,-,CASSPSTGVSKNIQYF,TGTGCCAGCTCACCATCGACAGGGGTTAGCAAAAACATTCAGTACTTC
TRBJ2-7,TRBV7-9,TRBD1,-,CASSTAGTVSEQYF,TGTGCCAGCAGCACCGCCGGGACAGTCTCCGAGCAGTACTTC
TRBJ2-7,TRBV5-6,TRBD1,-,CASSLVRTGVYEQYF,TGTGCCAGCAGCTTGGTTAGGACAGGGGTCTACGAGCAGTACTTC
TRBJ2-1,TRBV5-6,TRBD2,-,CASSHKLAGAPLNNEQFF,TGTGCCAGCAGCCATAAACTAGCGGGAGCACCTCTTAACAATGAGCAGTTCTTC
TRBJ1-1,TRBV29-1,-,few,CSVVPGYTEAFF,TGCAGCGTTGTTCCGGGGTACACTGAAGCTTTCTTT
TRBJ1-1,TRBV4-3,-,-,CASSHQGGTEAFF,TGCGCCAGCAGCCATCAAGGGGGAACTGAAGCTTTCTTT
TRBJ1-1,TRBV2,-,-,CAPQEANTEAFF,TGTGCCCCGCAGGAGGCGAACACTGAAGCTTTCTTT
TRBJ2-1,TRBV5-4,TRBD2,-,CASSLGVAGSYNEQFF,TGTGCCAGCAGCTTGGGGGTAGCGGGCTCCTACAATGAGCAGTTCTTC
TRBJ1-2,TRBV5-6,-,-,CASSTSRDGTRNYGYTF,TGTGCCAGCAGCACCTCCAGGGACGGGACTCGAAACTATGGCTACACCTTC
TRBJ2-1,TRBV11-2,-,-,CASSLAYNEQFF,TGTGCCAGCAGCTTAGCCTACAATGAGCAGTTCTTC
TRBJ1-4,TRBV13,-,-,CASSVSEVGNEKLFF,TGTGCCAGCAGCGTGTCGGAGGTGGGCAATGAAAAACTGTTTTTT
TRBJ2-7,TRBV5-4,TRBD2,few,CAIGERETYEQYF,TGTGCCATAGGGGAGCGGGAAACCTACGAGCAGTACTTC
TRBJ2-1,TRBV6-5,TRBD1,-,CASSYSPGQGNEQFF,TGTGCCAGCAGTTACTCGCCCGGACAGGGGAATGAGCAGTTCTTC
TRBJ2-7,TRBV27,-,-,CASSLVAGVPHEQYF,TGTGCCAGCAGTTTGGTCGCAGGGGTCCCCCACGAGCAGTACTTC
TRBJ1-5,TRBV28,-,-,CASTSGGSQPQHF,TGTGCCAGCACCAGCGGGGGGAGTCAGCCCCAGCATTTT
TRBJ2-2,TRBV2,-,-,CASSEPGATGELFF,TGTGCCAGCAGTGAACCAGGCGCCACCGGGGAGCTGTTTTTT
TRBJ2-7,TRBV5-6,TRBD1,-,CASSASPGTASYEQYF,TGTGCCAGCAGCGCTAGCCCCGGGACAGCCTCCTACGAGCAGTACTTC
TRBJ2-2,TRBV19,-,-,CASTGSSQTGELFF,TGTGCCAGTACTGGAAGCAGTCAGACCGGGGAGCTGTTTTTT
TRBJ2-2,TRBV4-1,-,-,CASSQQGPPNTGELFF,TGCGCCAGCAGCCAACAGGGACCTCCGAACACCGGGGAGCTGTTTTTT
TRBJ1-6,TRBV2,-,-,CASLPERLRVSVLHF,TGTGCCAGTCTTCCCGAACGGCTTCGGGTATCAGTCCTCCACTTT
TRBJ2-7,TRBV2,TRBD1,-,CASSERTGVDEQYF,TGTGCCAGCAGTGAACGGACAGGGGTGGACGAGCAGTACTTC
TRBJ2-5,TRBV19,-,-,CASSMGFAETQYF,TGTGCCAGTAGTATGGGATTCGCGGAGACCCAGTACTTC
TRBJ1-1,TRBV30,-,few,CAWSRGVTTEAFF,TGTGCCTGGAGTCGCGGGGTGACGACTGAAGCTTTCTTT
TRBJ2-7,TRBV7-8,TRBD2,-,CASSPEGTSPSYEQYF,TGTGCCAGCAGCCCCGAAGGGACTAGCCCCTCCTACGAGCAGTACTTC
TRBJ1-6,TRBV6-5,TRBD1,-,CASSYGTGGVSPLHF,TGTGCCAGCAGTTACGGGACAGGGGGCGTATCACCCCTCCACTTT
TRBJ2-1,TRBV5-4,TRBD1,-,CASSLQGAYNEQFF,TGTGCCAGCAGCTTACAGGGGGCCTACAATGAGCAGTTCTTC
TRBJ2-5,TRBV19,-,-,CASGVTQETQYF,TGTGCCAGTGGAGTTACCCAAGAGACCCAGTACTTC
TRBJ2-2,TRBV28,-,-,CASRGEGGELFF,TGTGCCAGCAGGGGAGAAGGCGGGGAGCTGTTTTTT
TRBJ2-7,TRBV10-3,TRBD2,-,CAISANYNLAGASYEQYF,TGTGCCATCAGTGCGAATTATAACCTAGCGGGAGCTTCCTACGAGCAGTACTTC
TRBJ2-1,TRBV5-1,TRBD1,once,CASGGQGMSNEQFF,TGCGCCAGCGGAGGACAGGGGATGAGCAATGAGCAGTTCTTC
TRBJ2-7,TRBV6-5,TRBD1,once,CASSRPTGKEQYF,TGTGCCAGCAGTCGCCCGACAGGGAAGGAGCAGTACTTC
TRBJ1-4,TRBV5-4,-,-,CASSLKGTRGEKLFF,TGTGCCAGCAGCTTGAAAGGGACACGGGGGGAAAAACTGTTTTTT
TRBJ1-2,TRBV9,-,-,CASSFAPLGQGYTF,TGTGCCAGCAGCTTTGCTCCTCTAGGCCAGGGCTACACCTTC
TRBJ2-1,TRBV19,-,-,CASRPASSYNEQFF,TGTGCCAGTAGGCCAGCGTCCTCCTACAATGAGCAGTTCTTC
TRBJ1-1,TRBV29-1,-,few,CSVPQETEAFF,TGCAGCGTCCCCCAAGAAACTGAAGCTTTCTTT
TRBJ1-2,TRBV6-5,-,-,CASSYSTGFGYTF,TGTGCCAGCAGTTACTCGACCGGGTTCGGCTACACCTTC
TRBJ2-5,TRBV2,-,-,CASSEDGAGQETQYF,TGTGCCAGCAGTGAAGACGGGGCGGGCCAAGAGACCCAGTACTTC